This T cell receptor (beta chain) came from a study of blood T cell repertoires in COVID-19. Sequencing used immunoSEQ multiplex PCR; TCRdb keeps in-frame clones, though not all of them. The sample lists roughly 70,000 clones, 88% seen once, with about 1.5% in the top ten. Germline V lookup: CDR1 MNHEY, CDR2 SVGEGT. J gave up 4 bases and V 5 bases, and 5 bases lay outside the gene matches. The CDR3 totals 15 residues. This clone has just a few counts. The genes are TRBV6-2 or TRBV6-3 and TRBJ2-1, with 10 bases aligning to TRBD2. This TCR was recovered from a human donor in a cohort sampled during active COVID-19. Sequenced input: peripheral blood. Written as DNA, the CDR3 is TGTGCCAGCAGTCCCTGGACTAGCGGTTACAATGAGCAGTTCTTC. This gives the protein CASSPWTSGYNEQFF.